A single sample gave rise to the 23 T cell receptor beta chains below, sequenced in a study of patients and donors after allogeneic stem cell transplantation. From the RT-PCR reads, TCRdb called clonotypes with MiXCR, one entry per CDR3 protein. The data contain approximately 170,000 distinct CDR3 sequences, 30% of them singletons. What was sequenced was blood, either unsorted or a sorted T cell fraction (not recorded which). These receptors were obtained from a human donor who was either an allogeneic HSCT recipient or a stem cell or donor lymphocyte infusion donor (not recorded which). It is not recorded whose cells these are; they may come from a transplant donor.

This chain links TRBV5-1 with TRBJ2-5; D possibly corresponds to TRBD2 (6 bases). The CDR3 runs 12 residues. Germline CDR1 reads SGHRS; CDR2 reads YFSETQ. Trimming took 1 base from V and 10 from J, leaving 11 bases between them. Here the CDR3 reads CASSLYERVQYF. CDR3 in DNA: TGCGCCAGCAGCTTGTACGAGCGGGTCCAGTACTTC.

The sample holds many counts of this clonotype. The genes are TRBV4-3 and TRBJ1-1; a possible D gene is TRBD1 (6 bases). The CDR3 sequence is 13 residues long. Germline V gene data show CDR1 as LGHNA and CDR2 as YSLEER. Trimming left V 8 bases short and J 5 bases short, with 15 bases between. The CDR3 DNA is TGCGCCAGCTCCATCAAAACAGGGACTGAAGCTTTCTTT. It is translated as CASSIKTGTEAFF.

The sample holds a few counts of this clonotype. The V and J genes are TRBV12-3 or TRBV12-4 and TRBJ1-3; 7 bases are shared with TRBD1. With V trimmed by 1 base and J by 4 bases, 4 bases remained unmatched. The CDR3 loop spans 15 amino acids. The CDR3 bases are TGTGCCAGCAGTTTAGGAACAGGGGAAGGAAACACCATATATTTT. The encoded protein is CASSLGTGEGNTIYF.

The chain joins TRBV24-1 to TRBJ1-5; D might be TRBD1 (5 bases). Germline assignment: CDR1 KGHDR and CDR2 SFDVKD. V lost 2 bases and J lost 8, with 6 bases in between. The CDR3 length is 12 residues. For the CDR3, the DNA is TGTGCCACCAGTGATTCAGGGAAGCCCCAGCATTTT. This translates into CATSDSGKPQHF.

The V and J genes are TRBV27 and TRBJ2-7; the D call may be TRBD1 or TRBD2 (6 bases each). CDR1 is MNHEY, CDR2 SMNVEV, per germline (reference sequence). The V and J ends lost 5 bases and 2 bases respectively, with 10 bases between them. CDR3 size: 13 residues. CDR3 DNA sequence: TGTGCCAGCAGTCGAGGGGGGCCCTACGAGCAGTACTTC. Translation gives CASSRGGPYEQYF.

V gene TRBV5-5 combines with J gene TRBJ1-2; D gene uncertain. Trimming took off 4 bases at V and 4 bases at J, with 11 bases between the two ends. This CDR3 is built from 13 residues. The germline V gene encodes CDR1 SGHKS and CDR2 YYEKEE (reference sequence). As DNA, the CDR3 is TGTGCCAGCAGCAAGGACGGCCTCTATGGCTACACCTTC. Its translation: CASSKDGLYGYTF.

The rearrangement links TRBV9 to TRBJ2-5; TRBD2 might be the D (7 bases). Germline values: CDR1 SGDLS, CDR2 YYNGEE. The CDR3 is made up of 15 amino acids. Trimming removed 1 base at V and 5 bases at J, with 15 bases between. In DNA form, the CDR3 reads TGTGCCAGCAGCGTAAATCCAGGGGAGGGGGAGACCCAGTACTTC. Its translation is CASSVNPGEGETQYF.

This clonotype was picked up a small number of times. J is TRBJ1-4 and V is TRBV5-1; D might be TRBD1 (5 bases). The CDR3 is made up of 15 amino acids. V was trimmed by 0 bases and J by 6 bases, leaving 12 bases between them. The germline CDR1 and CDR2 sequences are SGHRS and YFSETQ. CDR3: CASSLVRGGDEKLFF. For the CDR3, the DNA is TGCGCCAGCAGCTTGGTTAGGGGAGGTGATGAAAAACTGTTTTTT.

This clonotype was seen more than once but under ten times. The chain has TRBV9 and TRBJ1-1; D unresolved. The CDR3 is 16 residues long. V was clipped by 6 bases and J by 0 bases, with 18 bases between them. The germline gives CDR1 SGDLS, CDR2 YYNGEE. CDR3 bases: TGTGCCAGCACCCCTCTTTCCGGACGGATGAACACTGAAGCTTTCTTT. Amino acids: CASTPLSGRMNTEAFF.

The rearrangement joins TRBV11-2 to TRBJ1-2, with unresolved D. Trimming removed 5 bases from V and 4 bases from J, with 11 bases in between. From germline, CDR1 is SGHAT and CDR2 FQNNGV. CDR3 length: 13 amino acids. The CDR3 bases are TGTGCCAGCAGCGCCTGGGAGGCCTATGGCTACACCTTC. This translates into CASSAWEAYGYTF.

This clonotype occurred a few times. The chain is built from TRBV7-9 and TRBJ2-3, with D maybe TRBD1 (5 bases). The germline V and J ends were trimmed by 5 bases and 5 bases, with 8 bases remaining between them. Germline V gene sequence: CDR1 SEHNR, CDR2 FQNEAQ (reference sequence). CDR3 length equals 12 residues. The CDR3 protein is CASSRGGDTQYF. DNA for the CDR3: TGTGCCAGCAGCAGGGGCGGAGATACGCAGTATTTT.

This clonotype has only a few counts. The J gene is TRBJ2-7, the V gene TRBV12-3 or TRBV12-4; 7 nucleotides match TRBD1. The CDR3 has 15 residues. V dropped 4 bases and J dropped 4; count of bases not matched to a gene: 10. CDR3 sequence (DNA): TGTGCCAGCAGTTCCTCACAGGGGTCGGGGTACGAGCAGTACTTC. Protein product: CASSSSQGSGYEQYF.

The J gene is TRBJ2-2, the V gene TRBV5-1; the match to TRBD1 covers 7 bases. The CDR3 totals 13 residues. Germline CDR1 reads SGHRS; CDR2 reads YFSETQ. In DNA form, the CDR3 reads TGCGCGACCGGGACAGCCAACACCGGGGAGCTGTTTTTT. Translating gives CATGTANTGELFF.

This clonotype occurred a few times. The rearrangement joins TRBV5-6 to TRBJ2-1; possibly TRBD2 for D (6 bases). V gave up 4 bases and J gave up 3 bases, with 14 bases separating them. The CDR3 spans 15 residues. Germline V lookup: CDR1 SGHDT, CDR2 YYEEEE. The CDR3 DNA sequence: TGTGCCAGCAGCCTAGTAAAGCGGGTCTACAATGAGCAGTTCTTC. As protein: CASSLVKRVYNEQFF. The complete variable domain, with remaining parts taken from reference TRBV5-6 and TRBJ2-1, reads DAGVTQSPTHLIKTRGQQVTLRCSPKSGHDTVSWYQQALGQGPQFIFQYYEEEERQRGNFPDRFSGHQFPNYSSELNVNALLLGDSALYLCASSLVKRVYNEQFFGPGTRLTVL.

This clonotype was found a few times. V and J are TRBV20-1 and TRBJ2-1; 11 positions agree with TRBD1. The CDR3 is made up of 15 amino acids. Germline V gives CDR1 DFQATT, CDR2 SNEGSKA (reference sequence). V lost 5 bases and J lost 4; bases outside the gene matches: 7. In DNA form, the CDR3 reads TGCAGTGCTCGGGGACAGGGGGTTCCTTACAATGAGCAGTTCTTC. Residues: CSARGQGVPYNEQFF.

The V gene is TRBV9, the J gene TRBJ1-1; D unresolved. V was cut by 0 bases and J by 6 bases, with 9 bases left in between. The V gene's germline CDR1 is SGDLS and CDR2 YYNGEE. CDR3 size: 13 residues. CDR3 nucleotides: TGTGCCAGCAGCGTAGATGGGCACCCTGAAGCTTTCTTT. This translates into CASSVDGHPEAFF.

The chain carries TRBV10-3 and TRBJ1-1, with D perhaps matching TRBD1 (5 bases). The CDR3 sequence is 14 residues long. CDR1 ENHRY and CDR2 SYGVKD come from the germline V gene. The V and J ends lost 4 bases and 5 bases respectively, with 14 bases between them. The CDR3 DNA sequence: TGTGCCATCAGTGGACCTGGGGGTTGGACTGAAGCTTTCTTT. Protein sequence: CAISGPGGWTEAFF.

The rearrangement links TRBV20-1 to TRBJ2-7; the match to TRBD2 covers 8 bases. V trimming: 0 bases; J trimming: 3 bases; junction bases outside the gene matches: 7. Germline V gene sequence: CDR1 DFQATT, CDR2 SNEGSKA (reference sequence). The CDR3 has 15 residues. CDR3 in amino acids: CSARDLASGGYEQYF. The CDR3 DNA is TGCAGTGCTAGAGATTTAGCGAGCGGGGGCTACGAGCAGTACTTC.

The rearrangement links TRBV18 to TRBJ1-6, with 7 bases that match TRBD1. Germline assignment: CDR1 KGHSH and CDR2 LQKENI. CDR3 length: 13 amino acids. V was pared by 2 bases and J by 12 bases, with 4 bases of the junction left unmatched. As DNA, the CDR3 is TGTGCCAGCTCACCATGGCAGGGGGAACCCCTCCACTTT. Its translation: CASSPWQGEPLHF.

The chain carries TRBV6-5 and TRBJ2-7; TRBD1 is a possible D gene (6 bases). V was trimmed by 0 bases and J by 1 base, leaving 10 bases between them. The CDR3 runs 15 residues. The germline CDR1 and CDR2 sequences are MNHEY and SVGAGI. CDR3 DNA: TGTGCCAGCAGTTACTCGGGGGCGGAATCCTACGAGCAGTACTTC. Protein: CASSYSGAESYEQYF.

The chain employs TRBV27 and TRBJ1-2; no firm D call. Trimming removed 5 bases at V and 3 bases at J, with 10 bases between. The CDR3 loop spans 13 amino acids. Germline-derived CDR1 and CDR2 are MNHEY and SMNVEV (reference sequence). The CDR3 here is CASSPYTDYGYTF. CDR3 DNA sequence: TGTGCCAGCAGTCCTTACACAGACTATGGCTACACCTTC.

This clonotype appeared a single time. The rearrangement links TRBV6-6 to TRBJ2-4; D remains unclear. The CDR3 has 14 amino acids. Trimming stripped 6 bases from V and 3 bases from J, with 12 bases between. The germline CDR1 and CDR2 sequences are MNHNY and SVGAGI (reference sequence). As DNA, the CDR3 is TGTGCCAGCAGCGAGCAGTTTTTCAAAAACATTCAGTACTTC. Its protein product is CASSEQFFKNIQYF.

V gene TRBV3-1 combines with J gene TRBJ2-7; D ambiguous. Germline values: CDR1 LGHDT, CDR2 YNNKEL (reference sequence). Trimming pared 1 base from V and 6 bases from J, leaving 16 bases between. The CDR3 contains 15 residues. Here the CDR3 reads CASSQGTIGVGEQYF. Written as DNA, the CDR3 is TGTGCCAGCAGCCAAGGCACTATAGGAGTTGGCGAGCAGTACTTC.